Below, one T cell receptor beta chain is given with its context. Original processing methods: Reference gene primer amplification in the assay estimated nucleated cell counts. Assay: immunoSEQ multiplex PCR; the TCRdb copy retains only in-frame clones and omits some. That table supplies the V and J calls and clone size; D and trimming were determined from the DNA. The data hold fewer than 150,000 clones, with approximately 85% observed a single time. The data are from a study of blood T cell repertoires in COVID-19. Looked up from germline, CDR1 is MNHEY and CDR2 is SVGAGI. This CDR3 is built from 15 residues. Deletions cut 0 bases from V and 3 bases from J, with 11 bases between.

This receptor was taken from a man aged 45-65 years with acute or convalescent COVID-19. Sample: peripheral blood. The chain uses TRBV6-5 and TRBJ2-5; possibly TRBD2 for D (6 bases). CDR3 coding DNA: TGTGCCAGCAGTTACTCGGGGGGATCCGAAGAGACCCAGTACTTC. Translation gives CASSYSGGSEETQYF.